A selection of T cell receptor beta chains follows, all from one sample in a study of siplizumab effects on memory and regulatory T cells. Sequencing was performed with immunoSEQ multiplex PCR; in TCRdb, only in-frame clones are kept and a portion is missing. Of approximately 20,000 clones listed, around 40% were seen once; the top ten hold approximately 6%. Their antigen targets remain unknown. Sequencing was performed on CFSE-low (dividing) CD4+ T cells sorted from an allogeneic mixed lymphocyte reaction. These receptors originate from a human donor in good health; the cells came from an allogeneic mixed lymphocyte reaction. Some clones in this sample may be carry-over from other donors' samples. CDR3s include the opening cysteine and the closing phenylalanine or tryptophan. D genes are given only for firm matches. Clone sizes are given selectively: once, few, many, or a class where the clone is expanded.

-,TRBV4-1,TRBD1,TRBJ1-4,TGCGCCAGCAGCCGGCAGGACAGGGGGCTTACTAATGAAAAACTGTTTTTT,CASSRQDRGLTNEKLFF
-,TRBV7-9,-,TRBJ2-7,TGTGCCAGCAGCCAATTTAGGGATTACGAGCAGTACTTC,CASSQFRDYEQYF
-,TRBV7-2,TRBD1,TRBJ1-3,TGTGCCAGCAGCTTAGCCTTAACGGACAGGGCCTCTGGAAACACCATATATTTT,CASSLALTDRASGNTIYF
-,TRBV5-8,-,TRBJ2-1,TGTGCCAGCAGCACCCCGCTTGAGCAGTTCTTC,CASSTPLEQFF
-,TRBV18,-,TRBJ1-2,TGTGCCAGCTCACCCTTTGGGTATAAGGGCTACACCTTC,CASSPFGYKGYTF
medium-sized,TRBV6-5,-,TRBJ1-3,TGTGCCAGCAGTTACGAGGTGTCGGCACCAGGAAACACCATATATTTT,CASSYEVSAPGNTIYF
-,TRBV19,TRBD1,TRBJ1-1,TGTGCCAGTAGTAAACAGGGGGCCTGGAACACTGAAGCTTTCTTT,CASSKQGAWNTEAFF
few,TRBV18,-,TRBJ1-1,TGTGCCAGCTCACCGCAGGGTTCTGCGACTGAAGCTTTCTTT,CASSPQGSATEAFF
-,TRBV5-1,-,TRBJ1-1,TGCGCCAGCAGCTGGGGGGGACTGAACACTGAAGCTTTCTTT,CASSWGGLNTEAFF
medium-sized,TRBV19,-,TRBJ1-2,TGTGCCAGTAGTCCCCCCGCAGGGGTCTATGGCTACACCTTC,CASSPPAGVYGYTF
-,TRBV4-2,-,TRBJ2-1,TGTGCCAGCAGCCAAGATCGAACGGGCTCCTACAATGAGCAGTTCTTC,CASSQDRTGSYNEQFF
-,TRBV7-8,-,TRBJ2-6,TGTGCCAGCAGCTTAGTAGTATTTGGAAGGCGCGGGGCCAACGTCCTGACTTTC,CASSLVVFGRRGANVLTF
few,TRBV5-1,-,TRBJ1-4,TGCGCCAGCAGCTTGAACAGAGTGGCAACCAATGAAAAACTGTTTTTT,CASSLNRVATNEKLFF
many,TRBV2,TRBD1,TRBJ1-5,TGTGCCAGCAGTCGACAGGGTGAGAATCAGCCCCAGCATTTT,CASSRQGENQPQHF
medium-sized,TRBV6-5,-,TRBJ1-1,TGTGCCAGCAGTTACTCCGTCGCCCGCACTGAAGCTTTCTTT,CASSYSVARTEAFF
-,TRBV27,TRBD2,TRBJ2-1,TGTGCCAGCAGCTCTTCGGTAGCGGGGGGCAATGAGCAGTTCTTC,CASSSSVAGGNEQFF
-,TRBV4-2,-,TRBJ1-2,TGTGCCAGCAGCCAAGAGCCCGGAACTACAATCTATGGCTACACCTTC,CASSQEPGTTIYGYTF
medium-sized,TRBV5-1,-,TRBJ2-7,TGCGCCAGCAGCTTGGCGGGAACGGCCTACGAGCAGTACTTC,CASSLAGTAYEQYF
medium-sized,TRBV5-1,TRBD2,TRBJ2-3,TGCGCCAGCAGCTTGCGGGCTAGCGGGATCACAGATACGAGGTATTTT,CASSLRASGITDTRYF
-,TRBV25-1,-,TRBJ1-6,TGTGCCAGCACAGACTTAGCGGATTCACCCCTCCACTTT,CASTDLADSPLHF
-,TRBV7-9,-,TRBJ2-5,TGTGCCAGCAGCCATCGGTTTTCAGGTCTAGAGACCCAGTACTTC,CASSHRFSGLETQYF
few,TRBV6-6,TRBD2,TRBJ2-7,TGTGCCAGCAGCTGGAGCGGGAGCGCCTACGAGCAGTACTTC,CASSWSGSAYEQYF
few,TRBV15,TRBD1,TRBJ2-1,TGTGCCACCAGCCGGGTGGGGACAGGGGATTCGAATGAGCAGTTCTTC,CATSRVGTGDSNEQFF
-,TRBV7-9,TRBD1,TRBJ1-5,TGTGCCAGCAGCCCCGGGACAGGGGAAGGGTATAGCAATCAGCCCCAGCATTTT,CASSPGTGEGYSNQPQHF
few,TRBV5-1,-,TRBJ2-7,TGCGCCAGCAGCTTTGGGAGAGGAGTCTCCTACGAGCAGTACTTC,CASSFGRGVSYEQYF
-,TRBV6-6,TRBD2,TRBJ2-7,TGTGCCAGCAGACCAGGGAGTGGCGGGAGGTACGAGCAGTACTTC,CASRPGSGGRYEQYF
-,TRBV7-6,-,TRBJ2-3,TGTGCCAGCAGCTTCGCGGCAGATACGCAGTATTTT,CASSFAADTQYF
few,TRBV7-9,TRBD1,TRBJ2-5,TGTGCCAGCAGCGCTGGACAGGGCCAAGAGACCCAGTACTTC,CASSAGQGQETQYF
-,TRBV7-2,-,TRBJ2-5,TGTGCCAGCAGCTTATGGGGGTGGCAAGAGACCCAGTACTTC,CASSLWGWQETQYF
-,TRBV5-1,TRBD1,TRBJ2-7,TGCGCCAGCAGCTTGGACGGACAGGGTTGGGAGCAGTACTTC,CASSLDGQGWEQYF
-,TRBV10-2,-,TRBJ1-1,TGCGCCAGCAGTGAGTGGACTGAAGCTTTCTTT,CASSEWTEAFF
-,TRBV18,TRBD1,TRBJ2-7,TGTGCCAGCTCACCTATAGGTCCCGGGACAGGGCCCTACGAGCAGTACTTC,CASSPIGPGTGPYEQYF
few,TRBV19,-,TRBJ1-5,TGTGCCAGTAGTATCAGAGGGTTGCCCCAGCATTTT,CASSIRGLPQHF
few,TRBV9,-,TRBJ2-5,TGTGCCAGCAGCGGGAGGGTTCAAGAGACCCAGTACTTC,CASSGRVQETQYF
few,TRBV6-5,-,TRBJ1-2,TGTGCCAGCGGGTCAGGGCCTCCGGATGACTATGGCTACACCTTC,CASGSGPPDDYGYTF
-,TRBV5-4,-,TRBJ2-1,TGTGCCAGCAGCTTCCCGGGTCTACTAGGAAATGAGCAGTTCTTC,CASSFPGLLGNEQFF
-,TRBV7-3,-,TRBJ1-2,TGTGCCAGCAGCGAAGGGGGGGCGGCCTATGGCTACACCTTC,CASSEGGAAYGYTF